The 7 T cell receptor beta chains given below trace back to one sample, sequenced in a study of human CD4 T cells and Enterobacteriaceae. After roughly 6-7 days, proliferating activated T cells were FACS-sorted as CFSE-low CD25+ ICOS+ cells. Irradiated autologous monocytes pulsed with antigen were cultured at a 2:1 ratio with CFSE-labeled memory CD4+ T cells. The memory gate held CD4+ cells that were not CD45RA+CCR7+CD95- naive cells, over 98% pure. Method: immunoSEQ multiplex PCR; TCRdb's copy keeps in-frame clones and lacks some. The table records more than 550 clones, under 40% of them present only once. Sample: bacteria-reactive CD4+ T cells grown in culture. Subset in this sample: CFSE-low proliferating memory CD4 T cells sorted after in vitro stimulation with a heat-inactivated bacterium or M. tuberculosis lysate. All receptors derive from a human donor in good health.

The genes are TRBV15 and TRBJ2-3, with D possibly being TRBD1 or TRBD2 (6 bases each). Trimming cost V 1 base and J 0 bases, with 11 bases left between them. This CDR3 is built from 16 residues. Germline CDR1 is LNHNV and CDR2 is YYDKDF (reference sequence). The CDR3 reads CATSRGWGASTDTQYF. The CDR3 nucleotides are TGTGCCACCAGCAGAGGGTGGGGGGCTAGCACAGATACGCAGTATTTT. Looking up the rest from reference TRBV15 and TRBJ2-3 gives the full variable domain: DAMVIQNPRYQVTQFGKPVTLSCSQTLNHNVMYWYQQKSSQAPKLLFHYYDKDFNNEADTPDNFQSRRPNTSFCFLDIRSPGLGDTAMYLCATSRGWGASTDTQYFGPGTRLTVL.

By proportion, this clone is hyperexpanded. CDR3 in DNA: TGCAGCGTTGGAGAGGGCCCGGAAAAACTGTTTTTT. Its translation: CSVGEGPEKLFF. This rearrangement joins TRBV29-1 to TRBJ1-4, with D uncertain. Trimming pared 4 bases from V and 8 bases from J, leaving 11 bases between. The germline gives CDR1 SQVTM, CDR2 ANQGSEA. There are 12 residues in the CDR3. The variable domain in full, completed from reference TRBV29-1 and TRBJ1-4, reads SAVISQKPSRDICQRGTSLTIQCQVDSQVTMMFWYRQQPGQSLTLIATANQGSEATYESGFVIDKFPISRPNLTFSTLTVSNMSPEDSSIYLCSVGEGPEKLFFGSGTQLSVL.

This clone has only a few counts. A much more abundant neighbour one base away suggests this may be a read error. The chain recombines TRBV11-2 with TRBJ2-5; 9 bases map to TRBD2. The CDR3 has 15 amino acids. Looked up from germline, CDR1 is SGHAT and CDR2 is FQNNGV. CDR3 sequence (DNA): TGTGCCCGCAGCTTGGGGGCGGGGGGGCGAGAGACCCAGTACTTC. Its translation: CARSLGAGGRETQYF.

The chain combines TRBV6-5 with TRBJ2-7, with 10 bases fitting TRBD1. Per germline, CDR1 MNHEY and CDR2 SVGAGI. Trimming removed 11 bases from V and 6 bases from J; junction bases left unmatched: 13. This CDR3 spans 14 amino acids. The CDR3 region is CACRRGGQGIEQYF. CDR3 DNA sequence: TGTGCCTGTCGCCGGGGGGGACAGGGGATCGAGCAGTACTTC.

This clone is categorized as medium-sized. The chain recombines TRBV30 with TRBJ1-2; D is ambiguous. Germline CDR1 reads GTSNPN; CDR2 reads SVGIG (reference sequence). Trimming left V 3 bases short and J 8 bases short, with 16 bases between. The CDR3 covers 13 residues. Here the CDR3 DNA reads TGTGCCTGGAGGCCTCGGGAGGGCCACGGCTACACCTTC. Amino acids: CAWRPREGHGYTF.

The gene calls are TRBV27 and TRBJ1-2, with TRBD1 matching over 11 bases. The CDR3 runs 14 residues. Germline assignment: CDR1 MNHEY and CDR2 SMNVEV (reference sequence). Trimming took 6 bases from V and 6 from J; bases not matched to a gene: 6. In DNA form, the CDR3 reads TGTGCCAGCAGCTGGACAGGGGGCCGTAATGGCTACACCTTC. This codes for CASSWTGGRNGYTF.

This clone is medium-sized. The chain links TRBV27 to TRBJ2-1; D may be TRBD1 (6 bases). Trimming pared 7 bases from V and 4 bases from J, leaving 17 bases between. This CDR3 has 15 amino acids. Germline assignment: CDR1 MNHEY and CDR2 SMNVEV (reference sequence). CDR3: CASNNRARDYNEQFF. DNA for the CDR3: TGTGCCAGCAACAACAGGGCCCGGGATTACAATGAGCAGTTCTTC.